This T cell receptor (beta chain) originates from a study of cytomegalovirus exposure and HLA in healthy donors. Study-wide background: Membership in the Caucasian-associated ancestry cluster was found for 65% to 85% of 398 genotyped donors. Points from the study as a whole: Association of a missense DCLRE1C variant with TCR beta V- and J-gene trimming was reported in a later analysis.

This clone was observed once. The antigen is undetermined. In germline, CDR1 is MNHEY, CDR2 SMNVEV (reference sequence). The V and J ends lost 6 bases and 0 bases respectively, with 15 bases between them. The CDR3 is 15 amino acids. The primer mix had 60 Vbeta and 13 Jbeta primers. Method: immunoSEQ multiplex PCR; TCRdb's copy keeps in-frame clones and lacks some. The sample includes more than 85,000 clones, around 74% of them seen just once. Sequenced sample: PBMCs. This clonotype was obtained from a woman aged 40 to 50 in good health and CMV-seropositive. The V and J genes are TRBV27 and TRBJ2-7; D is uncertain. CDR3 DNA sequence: TGTGCCAGCAGGTCTTTAGATAGAACCTCCTACGAGCAGTACTTC. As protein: CASRSLDRTSYEQYF.